The rows below give T cell receptor beta chains drawn from one sample of a study of beta chain features in type 1 diabetes. Here immunoSEQ multiplex PCR was the method, and the copy in TCRdb shows in-frame clones only, minus some. The table has 150,000 to 200,000 clones, roughly 60% seen once. Sequencing was carried out using naive CD4+ T cells from blood. Every receptor here comes from a man aged 25-45 years with type 1 diabetes. CDR3s include the opening cysteine and the closing phenylalanine or tryptophan. A D gene is named only where the DNA matches it firmly. Size values are once, few and many counts, or a class for expanded clones, and some rows have none.

size | J | V | D | length | CDR3 | DNA
NA | TRBJ2-3 | TRBV4-3 | NA | 16 | CASSPSRAHATDTQYF | TGCGCCAGCAGCCCCTCCAGAGCCCACGCCACAGATACGCAGTATTTT
NA | TRBJ2-6 | TRBV28 | NA | 13 | CATGVVGANVLTF | TGTGCCACCGGAGTAGTCGGGGCCAACGTCCTGACTTTC
NA | TRBJ2-3 | TRBV7-2 | NA | 16 | CASSLEGRQGTDTQYF | TGTGCCAGCAGCTTGGAAGGGCGACAGGGCACAGATACGCAGTATTTT
once | TRBJ2-7 | TRBV4-3 | NA | 16 | CASSQDHGTPTYEQYF | TGCGCCAGCAGCCAAGATCATGGGACGCCTACCTACGAGCAGTACTTC
NA | TRBJ1-1 | TRBV9 | NA | 12 | CASNKGAAEAFF | TGTGCCAGCAACAAAGGCGCCGCAGAAGCTTTCTTT
few | TRBJ2-4 | TRBV4-3 | NA | 14 | CASSQDQSTDIQYF | TGCGCCAGCAGCCAAGACCAGAGTACGGACATTCAGTACTTC
NA | TRBJ2-1 | TRBV1 | NA | 16 | CTSSQPPAGDYNEQFF | TGCACCAGCAGCCAACCCCCAGCGGGGGACTACAATGAGCAGTTCTTC
NA | TRBJ2-7 | TRBV27 | NA | 14 | CASSPQGRGYEQYF | TGTGCCAGCAGCCCGCAGGGCAGGGGCTACGAGCAGTACTTC
NA | TRBJ2-7 | TRBV18 | TRBD1 | 14 | CASSPRQGADEQYF | TGTGCCAGCTCACCCCGACAGGGGGCCGACGAGCAGTACTTC
NA | TRBJ2-7 | TRBV28 | NA | 16 | CASSFSRLTGSYEQYF | TGTGCCAGCAGTTTTTCCCGCCTTACAGGGTCCTACGAGCAGTACTTC
NA | TRBJ1-1 | TRBV10-3 | NA | 11 | CAISEYFEAFF | TGTGCCATCAGTGAGTACTTTGAAGCTTTCTTT
NA | TRBJ2-3 | TRBV6-6 | NA | 16 | CASSSIGVGGTDTQYF | TGTGCCAGCAGTTCAATCGGGGTCGGAGGCACAGATACGCAGTATTTT
NA | TRBJ2-3 | TRBV7-2 | TRBD1 | 15 | CASSFGTGWTDTQYF | TGTGCCAGCAGCTTCGGGACAGGGTGGACAGATACGCAGTATTTT
few | TRBJ1-2 | TRBV7-9 | TRBD1 | 15 | CASSMTQGQDYGYTF | TGTGCCAGCAGCATGACCCAGGGACAGGACTATGGCTACACCTTC
NA | TRBJ2-3 | TRBV27 | NA | 15 | CASSLSLGATDTQYF | TGTGCCAGCAGTTTGTCGCTGGGGGCCACAGATACGCAGTATTTT
NA | TRBJ2-1 | TRBV5-1 | NA | 16 | CASSLAPRALVNEQFF | TGCGCCAGCAGCTTGGCTCCTAGGGCTCTCGTCAATGAGCAGTTCTTC
NA | TRBJ1-1 | TRBV29-1 | NA | 13 | CSVSEWSYTEAFF | TGCAGCGTTAGTGAATGGTCTTACACTGAAGCTTTCTTT
NA | TRBJ2-5 | TRBV6-6 | NA | 12 | CASSYSGETQYF | TGTGCCAGCAGTTACTCGGGAGAGACCCAGTACTTC
NA | TRBJ2-7 | TRBV18 | TRBD1 | 15 | CASSPDRLLTYEQYF | TGTGCCAGCTCACCGGACAGGCTGCTTACCTACGAGCAGTACTTC
NA | TRBJ2-1 | TRBV14 | NA | 14 | CASSQDFKRIEQFF | TGTGCCAGCAGCCAAGATTTTAAGAGGATTGAGCAGTTCTTC
few | TRBJ2-6 | TRBV9 | NA | 16 | CASSLLMSSGANVLTF | TGTGCCAGCAGCCTCCTCATGTCCTCTGGGGCCAACGTCCTGACTTTC
NA | TRBJ2-3 | TRBV9 | TRBD1 | 16 | CASSLGQGIGTDTQYF | TGTGCCAGCAGCTTGGGACAGGGGATTGGCACAGATACGCAGTATTTT
few | TRBJ1-4 | TRBV27 | NA | 13 | CASSNRVDEKLFF | TGTGCCAGCAGTAATCGCGTGGATGAAAAACTGTTTTTT
NA | TRBJ2-1 | TRBV28 | TRBD2 | 15 | CASSQSGGVNNEQFF | TGTGCCAGCAGCCAAAGCGGGGGAGTAAACAATGAGCAGTTCTTC
NA | TRBJ2-2 | TRBV25-1 | NA | 13 | CASSELETGELFF | TGTGCCAGCAGTGAACTGGAGACCGGGGAGCTGTTTTTT
few | TRBJ2-5 | TRBV16 | NA | 13 | CASGRGSYETQYF | TGTGCCAGCGGCAGGGGATCGTACGAGACCCAGTACTTC
once | TRBJ2-7 | TRBV2 | NA | 14 | CASSNSRGINEQYF | TGTGCCAGCAGTAACAGTCGGGGTATCAACGAGCAGTACTTC
NA | TRBJ1-2 | TRBV7-2 | NA | 13 | CASSLGRNYGYTF | TGTGCCAGCAGCTTAGGCAGAAACTATGGCTACACCTTC
NA | TRBJ2-5 | TRBV5-1 | NA | 13 | CASSLAGIETQYF | TGCGCCAGCAGCTTGGCCGGGATCGAGACCCAGTACTTC
once | TRBJ1-1 | TRBV7-8 | NA | 15 | CASSERQLMNTEAFF | TGTGCCAGCAGCGAACGACAGCTGATGAACACTGAAGCTTTCTTT
few | TRBJ1-1 | TRBV29-1 | NA | 10 | CSVEYGEAFF | TGCAGCGTTGAATACGGTGAAGCTTTCTTT
NA | TRBJ1-1 | TRBV30 | NA | 17 | CAWSAWTDELMNTEAFF | TGTGCCTGGAGCGCATGGACAGACGAACTCATGAACACTGAAGCTTTCTTT
NA | TRBJ2-5 | TRBV20-1 | NA | 11 | CSARTEGAQYF | TGCAGTGCTAGGACGGAAGGAGCCCAGTACTTC
few | TRBJ1-1 | TRBV29-1 | NA | 15 | CSVGNPGLPNTEAFF | TGCAGCGTTGGAAATCCAGGACTGCCGAACACTGAAGCTTTCTTT